The source of this T cell receptor beta chain is a study of blood T cell repertoires in COVID-19. At the level of the study: Researchers got acute and convalescent COVID-19 samples from the United States, Italy and Spain. T cells, B-cell-depleted T cells, or PBMCs supplied cDNA or gDNA.

In the source study's methods: Amplification of reference gene primers provided the estimated nucleated cell counts. Some clones are missing from TCRdb's copy, which holds only in-frame ones; the method was immunoSEQ multiplex PCR. D and trimming were read from the DNA, whereas the V and J calls and clone size are those reported in that table. Altogether around 160,000 clones are present, around 90% being singletons, with the ten largest covering roughly 2.3%. J lost 7 bases, V lost 5 bases, and 13 bases had no gene match. Per the germline V gene, CDR1 is MNHEY and CDR2 is SMNVEV (reference sequence). The CDR3 contains 15 residues.

The chain couples TRBV27 to TRBJ1-2, with 7 bases fitting TRBD1. The TCR sequence derives from a man aged 18 to 30 with acute or convalescent COVID-19. The sequenced sample consisted of peripheral blood. The DNA for the CDR3 is TGTGCCAGCAGTCGATCCGGGACAGCCTCGGGTGGCTACACCTTC. This gives the protein CASSRSGTASGGYTF.